This TCR beta chain was recovered during a study of T cells in Graves' hyperthyroidism and ophthalmopathy (dated by TCRdb to the late 2010s). For the study in its entirety: Peripheral blood was sampled at the time of initial diagnosis, prior to any treatment. To identify distinguishing TCR V-J signatures, a discovery cohort of about a hundred patients was used, comprising 43 with Graves' ophthalmopathy and 57 with stable Graves' hyperthyroidism. Whether ophthalmopathy could be predicted prospectively was tested in an independent validation cohort made up of roughly 20 hyperthyroidism patients plus 17 patients who later progressed to ophthalmopathy. The roughly 100 discovery patients were divided at random into training and test sets in a 7:3 ratio. Thyroid tissue and blood T-cell repertoires from roughly six Graves' hyperthyroidism patients were also compared in the study. Following sampling, methimazole starting at 30 mg daily was given to hyperthyroidism patients, and high-dose intravenous methylprednisolone was given to ophthalmopathy patients. According to the paper, TCR Vbeta CDR3 sequencing was carried out on around 140 peripheral blood samples, which came from some 41 ophthalmopathy, some 73 hyperthyroidism and about 17 progressor patients. The full study reports these points: Most expanded thyroid clonotypes (frequency above 0.001) were also found in blood, which suggests that blood repertoires may mirror thyroid immune responses. During validation, the model predicted progression to ophthalmopathy a median of about 6.3 months ahead of onset, with 70.59% sensitivity and about 75% specificity. No statistical method was used to set the sample size in advance, and investigators knew the group allocation. In cross-validation, a model built on a 13 V-J signature told ophthalmopathy apart from stable hyperthyroidism with less than 90% sensitivity and roughly 82% specificity, and in testing the same model reached 80%/75%.

The table lists this clonotype with many counts. No antigen is known for it. No quality values exist for individual bases; no much larger clone is one base distant. Hyperthyroidism patients were newly diagnosed, had a disease duration of under 2 months, and were aged 18 to 65 years. Exclusion was applied to patients with uncontrolled infections, other autoimmune diseases, pregnancy or lactation. Diagnoses relied on clinical symptoms, serum thyroxine and TRAb, thyroid ultrasound and orbital computed tomography. Blood from progressor patients was collected at the time of first diagnosis with hyperthyroidism, before any ophthalmopathy symptoms had appeared. Ficoll-Paque density gradient centrifugation was used to isolate PBMCs from about 10 ml of fresh peripheral blood. Patients classed as progressors first received a Graves' hyperthyroidism diagnosis and then went on to develop ophthalmopathy during follow-up. Trizol reagent was used to extract total RNA, and RNA quality was then checked on an Agilent 2100 Bioanalyzer.

The CDR3 starts with the cysteine, ends with the phenylalanine, and has 17 residues. Only CDR3 DNA remains: 51 bases, in frame from the first base. V is trimmed back by 6 bases and J by 2 bases, and the junction contains 16 bases that no gene match accounts for. The germline V gene provides CDR1 MRHNA and CDR2 SNTAGT. The TCR beta CDR3 regions were amplified from RNA transcripts. The TCR CDR3 was subjected to a first round of RT-PCR using the HTBI primer set and the Qiagen OneStep RT-PCR kit. The libraries were constructed in a second round of multiplex PCR and then size-selected and purified. Sequencing of the libraries was done on an Illumina HiSeq2000 using paired-end 100 bp reads. In the paper's pipeline: Raw data were processed with SOAPnuke, discarding reads with adapters, uncalled bases, mean Phred below 15, or no exact constant-primer or identifier match. High-quality paired reads were merged with COPE v1.2.5, and unique nucleotide sequences were defined as clonotypes. MiTCR v1.1 was used to align clonotypes to the IMGT TRBV, TRBD and TRBJ reference segments. Only V-J combinations with frequency above 0.0001, covering about 99% of repertoires, were analysed. The TCS score was defined as F50 (clonal expansion) divided by E x V (chaos), with BLOSUM62-based TCRdist calculated between CDR3 peptides within each V-J. Welch's t-statistics and random forest reduced roughly 540 V-J features to 13, which were used in a naive Bayes classifier (R e1071). The public reads were reanalyzed by TCRdb: fastp trimming at Q25, MiXCR alignment, in-frame beta chains only. Each CDR3 protein gets just one entry, which takes the most common genes and DNA from the rows behind it. The V and J calls follow TCRdb's processing rather than the paper's. The sample has hundreds of thousands of distinct CDR3 sequences on record, 25% to 30% of them singletons. About a quarter of the sample belongs to the ten largest clones.

The TCR comes from a man aged 35 to 55 with Graves' hyperthyroidism that later progressed to Graves' ophthalmopathy. The sequenced sample consisted of blood. The sequence joins TRBV6-4 to TRBJ2-7; TRBD1 lines up with 7 middle nucleotides. The nucleotide sequence reads as follows: TGTGCCAGCAGGAGAGGCCGGGGACAGTCATATGCCTACGAGCAGTACTTC. Its protein reads: CASRRGRGQSYAYEQYF.